A selection of T cell receptor beta chains follows, all from one sample in a study of T cell responses to AZD1222 COVID-19 vaccine. Method: immunoSEQ multiplex PCR; TCRdb's copy keeps in-frame clones and lacks some. The repertoire holds under 95,000 clones, with 75% to 90% as singletons. Material: peripheral blood, obtained on day 0 of AZD1222 vaccination. The receptors were gathered from an adult in good health. The CDR3 runs from the conserved cysteine through the conserved F or W. D genes are given only for firm matches. The size of a clone is reported for some rows only, either as once, few or many, or as a class for expanded clones.

CDR3 protein: CASSLGLVSTDTQYF
CDR3 DNA: TGTGCCAGCAGCTTAGGTCTAGTCAGCACAGATACGCAGTATTTT
D gene: NA
J gene: TRBJ2-3
clone size: NA
V gene: TRBV7-9

CDR3 protein: CASSLEGGTGELFF
CDR3 DNA: TGTGCCAGCAGCCTAGAGGGGGGCACCGGGGAGCTGTTTTTT
D gene: NA
J gene: TRBJ2-2
clone size: NA
V gene: TRBV5-4

CDR3 protein: CASSPLQAFSYEQYF
CDR3 DNA: TGTGCCAGCTCACCATTGCAGGCCTTCTCCTACGAGCAGTACTTC
D gene: NA
J gene: TRBJ2-7
clone size: NA
V gene: TRBV18

CDR3 protein: CAWRLMGDQETQYF
CDR3 DNA: TGTGCCTGGAGGCTAATGGGGGACCAAGAGACCCAGTACTTC
D gene: NA
J gene: TRBJ2-5
clone size: NA
V gene: TRBV30

CDR3 protein: CASSYGAGKSTGELFF
CDR3 DNA: TGTGCCAGCAGTTACGGCGCGGGGAAGTCCACCGGGGAGCTGTTTTTT
D gene: NA
J gene: TRBJ2-2
clone size: NA
V gene: TRBV6-2/TRBV6-3

CDR3 protein: CASRFDSGVTQYF
CDR3 DNA: TGTGCCAGCAGATTTGACTCTGGGGTAACCCAGTACTTC
D gene: NA
J gene: TRBJ2-5
clone size: NA
V gene: TRBV12-3/TRBV12-4

CDR3 protein: CASSLILAGYNEQFF
CDR3 DNA: TGTGCCAGCAGCTTGATACTAGCGGGGTACAATGAGCAGTTCTTC
D gene: TRBD2
J gene: TRBJ2-1
clone size: NA
V gene: TRBV5-4

CDR3 protein: CAWSRLTEAFF
CDR3 DNA: TGTGCCTGGAGTAGGTTGACTGAAGCTTTCTTT
D gene: NA
J gene: TRBJ1-1
clone size: NA
V gene: TRBV30

CDR3 protein: CASSYSGGAANSPLHF
CDR3 DNA: TGTGCCAGCAGTTACTCGGGGGGCGCGGCGAATTCACCCCTCCACTTT
D gene: NA
J gene: TRBJ1-6
clone size: NA
V gene: TRBV6-5

CDR3 protein: CASSSGVEQFF
CDR3 DNA: TGTGCCAGCAGCTCCGGGGTCGAGCAGTTCTTC
D gene: NA
J gene: TRBJ2-1
clone size: NA
V gene: TRBV11-3

CDR3 protein: CASSFSGTGSEQYF
CDR3 DNA: TGTGCCAGCAGCTTTAGTGGGACAGGGTCCGAGCAGTACTTC
D gene: TRBD1
J gene: TRBJ2-7
clone size: once
V gene: TRBV5-4

CDR3 protein: CASSESLAGAADTQYF
CDR3 DNA: TGCGCCAGCAGTGAGTCCCTAGCGGGAGCAGCAGATACGCAGTATTTT
D gene: TRBD2
J gene: TRBJ2-3
clone size: NA
V gene: TRBV10-1

CDR3 protein: CASSRRTYNYGYTF
CDR3 DNA: TGTGCCAGCAGTCGTCGGACCTACAACTATGGCTACACCTTC
D gene: NA
J gene: TRBJ1-2
clone size: once
V gene: TRBV3-1/TRBV3-2

CDR3 protein: CATSRHGEGKYNEQFF
CDR3 DNA: TGTGCCACCAGCAGGCACGGGGAGGGAAAATACAATGAGCAGTTCTTC
D gene: TRBD2
J gene: TRBJ2-1
clone size: NA
V gene: TRBV15

CDR3 protein: CASSFLPDPGDTQYF
CDR3 DNA: TGTGCCAGCAGCTTTTTGCCCGATCCCGGCGATACGCAGTATTTT
D gene: NA
J gene: TRBJ2-3
clone size: NA
V gene: TRBV5-4